These 25 T cell receptor beta chains were all obtained from the same sample, sequenced in a study of cytomegalovirus exposure and HLA in healthy donors. Amplification used 60 Vbeta primers and 13 Jbeta primers. Assay used: immunoSEQ multiplex PCR; TCRdb lists only in-frame clones, some missing. The sample has more than 110,000 clones, about 74% seen once. Input material: PBMCs. The receptors were sampled from a woman between 50 and 59 years old in good health and CMV-seronegative.

This clone was seen a single time. The rearrangement links TRBV4-1 to TRBJ2-7; D gene ambiguous. The CDR3 sequence is 15 residues long. V lost 0 bases and J lost 3, with 12 bases in between. The germline gives CDR1 MGHRA, CDR2 YSYEKL. The CDR3 nucleotides are TGCGCCAGCAGCCAAGAGGGTACAGCTTTCTACGAGCAGTACTTC. This encodes CASSQEGTAFYEQYF.

This clone was detected a few times. DNA for the CDR3: TGCAGCGCCTTGACAGGGGGCGGAGTAAACACCGGGGAGCTGTTTTTT. Protein product: CSALTGGGVNTGELFF. This rearrangement joins TRBV29-1 to TRBJ2-2; 10 bases are a match to TRBD1. V was clipped by 7 bases and J by 2 bases; unmatched bases: 10. Germline loops: CDR1 SQVTM, CDR2 ANQGSEA. CDR3 length: 16 amino acids.

This chain uses TRBV7-9 with TRBJ1-3, with TRBD1 identical over 11 bases. The length of the CDR3 is 16 residues. V dropped 3 bases and J dropped 4; count of bases not matched to a gene: 5. Looked up from germline, CDR1 is SEHNR and CDR2 is FQNEAQ (reference sequence). CDR3 nucleotides: TGTGCCAGCAGCTTCGGACAGGGGGCTACCGGAAACACCATATATTTT. Amino acids: CASSFGQGATGNTIYF.

This clone was observed a handful of times. This chain uses TRBV19 with TRBJ1-4; TRBD1 aligns across 11 bases. The germline V gene has CDR1 LNHDA and CDR2 SQIVND (reference sequence). CDR3 length equals 14 residues. J was trimmed by 7 bases and V by 7 bases; bases with no gene match: 5. The DNA for the CDR3 is TGTGCCAGTACCGGGACAGGGGGGGCTGAAAAACTGTTTTTT. This codes for CASTGTGGAEKLFF.

The rearrangement links TRBV4-2 to TRBJ2-3, with D possibly matching TRBD2 (5 bases). Germline V CDR1 and CDR2: LGHNA, YNFKEQ. V dropped 0 bases and J dropped 1 base, with 11 bases sitting between them. The length of the CDR3 is 16 residues. CDR3 residues: CASSQERQEGTDTQYF. The CDR3 nucleotides are TGTGCCAGCAGCCAAGAGAGGCAGGAGGGCACAGATACGCAGTATTTT.

This chain connects TRBV7-8 to TRBJ2-6; the match to TRBD2 covers 8 bases. This CDR3 has 16 amino acids. Trimming cost V 6 bases and J 1 base; bases outside gene matches: 5. Germline CDR1 reads SGHVS; CDR2 reads FQNEAQ. CDR3 residues: CASRRGARSGANVLTF. The CDR3 bases are TGTGCCAGCAGGCGGGGGGCGCGGTCTGGGGCCAACGTCCTGACTTTC. Filled out from reference TRBV7-8 and TRBJ2-6, the complete variable domain reads GAGVSQSPRYKVAKRGQDVALRCDPISGHVSLFWYQQALGQGPEFLTYFQNEAQLDKSGLPSDRFFAERPEGSVSTLKIQRTQQEDSAVYLCASRRGARSGANVLTFGAGSRLTVL.

This clone was recorded a few times. V usage is TRBV4-1 and J usage is TRBJ2-1, with 7 bases lining up with TRBD2. V was pared by 5 bases and J by 9 bases, with 10 bases of the junction left unmatched. The CDR3 extends over 14 amino acids. Germline assignment: CDR1 MGHRA and CDR2 YSYEKL. CDR3 amino acids: CASSASGANGEQFF. CDR3 nucleotide sequence: TGCGCCAGCAGCGCGAGCGGGGCAAATGGTGAGCAGTTCTTC.

As DNA, the CDR3 is TGTGCCAGCAGTCGGACAGGGGGTGAGCAGCCCCAGCATTTT. It encodes CASSRTGGEQPQHF. The rearrangement joins TRBV27 to TRBJ1-5, with 10 bases lining up with TRBD1. CDR3 length equals 14 residues. The germline V gene has CDR1 MNHEY and CDR2 SMNVEV (reference sequence). The J segment lost 7 bases and the V segment lost 5 bases, leaving 5 bases of the junction unmatched.

This clone was found a few times. The rearrangement joins TRBV19 to TRBJ1-5; D might be TRBD1 (6 bases). The CDR3 is made up of 15 amino acids. The ends were cut back, 5 bases at V and 7 bases at J, with 18 bases in the middle. Germline loops: CDR1 LNHDA, CDR2 SQIVND (reference sequence). The chain's CDR3 is CASSGPGHLTQPQHF. CDR3 DNA sequence: TGTGCCAGTAGTGGGCCGGGACACCTCACGCAGCCCCAGCATTTT.

The chain combines TRBV25-1 with TRBJ1-1; no definite D call. Trimming shortened V by 3 bases and J by 8 bases, and 10 bases separated the two germline ends. The germline V gene has CDR1 MGHDK and CDR2 SYGVNS. The CDR3 runs 12 residues. CDR3 residues: CASSDRGGEAFF. DNA for the CDR3: TGTGCCAGCAGTGATAGAGGCGGAGAAGCTTTCTTT.

The V call is TRBV23-1, the J call TRBJ1-2; 7 bases agree with TRBD1. TRBV23-1 is an open reading frame whose function is uncertain. V trimming: 2 bases; J trimming: 2 bases; junction bases outside the gene matches: 8. CDR3 length: 16 amino acids. The CDR3 sequence: CASSQGRGSPNYGYTF. As DNA, the CDR3 is TGCGCCAGCAGTCAAGGCAGGGGGAGCCCCAACTATGGCTACACCTTC.

V is TRBV4-3 and J is TRBJ2-5; 12 bases agree with TRBD2. V shed 0 bases, J shed 3 bases, and the junction held 5 bases outside the gene matches. There are 17 residues in the CDR3. The germline gives CDR1 LGHNA, CDR2 YSLEER. CDR3 sequence reads: CASSQDWPSGGEETQYF. CDR3 coding DNA: TGCGCCAGCAGCCAAGATTGGCCTAGCGGGGGGGAAGAGACCCAGTACTTC.

The gene calls are TRBV27 and TRBJ1-4; D is undetermined. The CDR3 covers 14 residues. The germline gives CDR1 MNHEY, CDR2 SMNVEV (reference sequence). V was cut by 4 bases and J by 8 bases, with 14 bases left in between. The CDR3 sequence is CASSSPGRREKLFF. The CDR3 bases are TGTGCCAGCAGTTCGCCCGGGAGGCGGGAAAAACTGTTTTTT. Full variable domain (outside the CDR3, taken from reference TRBV27 and TRBJ1-4): EAQVTQNPRYLITVTGKKLTVTCSQNMNHEYMSWYRQDPGLGLRQIYYSMNVEVTDKGDVPEGYKVSRKEKRNFPLILESPSPNQTSLYFCASSSPGRREKLFFGSGTQLSVL.

V usage is TRBV4-1 and J usage is TRBJ2-1; 9 nucleotides line up with TRBD2. Germline values: CDR1 MGHRA, CDR2 YSYEKL. The CDR3 has 14 residues. V shed 1 base and J 9 bases; nucleotides not matched to a gene: 4. This CDR3 is CASSQVATSGEQFF. The DNA of the CDR3 is TGCGCCAGCAGCCAAGTTGCGACTAGCGGTGAGCAGTTCTTC.

The chain uses TRBV30 and TRBJ2-7, with TRBD1 identical over 12 bases. Germline V gene lookup returns CDR1 GTSNPN and CDR2 SVGIG (reference sequence). V trimming: 4 bases; J trimming: 3 bases; junction bases outside the gene matches: 13. The CDR3 contains 17 residues. The CDR3 DNA sequence: TGTGCCTGGACCACCGGGACAGGGGGCGTCGGTTACTACGAGCAGTACTTC. Protein sequence: CAWTTGTGGVGYYEQYF.

This clone was seen a handful of times. The chain has TRBV11-1 and TRBJ2-5; 7 positions match TRBD1. The J call may be mistaken, given a closer DNA end match to TRBJ2-7. The CDR3 has 14 amino acids. Germline CDR1 SGHAT, CDR2 FQDESV (reference sequence). CDR3 sequence (DNA): TGTGCCAGCAGCCCCCCGGGACAGTCCTACGAGCAGTACTTC. This encodes CASSPPGQSYEQYF.

The chain couples TRBV5-1 to TRBJ1-1, with a weak D call TRBD1 (6 bases). The CDR3 loop spans 16 amino acids. CDR1 is SGHRS and CDR2 is YFSETQ in the germline V gene. With 4 bases removed from V and 2 bases from J, the gap between germline ends came to 18 bases. The CDR3 DNA is TGCGCCAGCAGCCCACTAACAGGGATCGATAACACTGAAGCTTTCTTT. It codes for CASSPLTGIDNTEAFF.

This clone was observed once. Germline is not matched at one junction end, which may reflect a read error. The CDR3 nucleotides read TGTGCCAGCAGCCAGCCTCAGGGACAGGGGACGGCCAACTTC. Protein sequence: CASSQPQGQGTANF. The gene calls are TRBV4-2 and TRBJ1-2; 10 bases are a match to TRBD1. The CDR3 covers 14 residues. Germline assignment: CDR1 LGHNA and CDR2 YNFKEQ.

This chain connects TRBV9 to TRBJ2-2; TRBD1 is a possible D gene (5 bases). V lost 4 bases, J lost 6 bases, and 16 bases lay in between. CDR1 is SGDLS and CDR2 is YYNGEE in the germline V gene. This CDR3 is built from 15 residues. The CDR3 region has the DNA TGTGCCAGCAGCCCCCGAGACAGTGACCCCGGGGAGCTGTTTTTT. Translation gives CASSPRDSDPGELFF. The full variable domain, in which reference TRBV9 and TRBJ2-2 provide the parts outside the CDR3, is DSGVTQTPKHLITATGQRVTLRCSPRSGDLSVYWYQQSLDQGLQFLIQYYNGEERAKGNILERFSAQQFPDLHSELNLSSLELGDSALYFCASSPRDSDPGELFFGEGSRLTVL.

The V gene is TRBV27, the J gene TRBJ1-1; 9 bases map to TRBD1. Germline values: CDR1 MNHEY, CDR2 SMNVEV (reference sequence). The CDR3 is made up of 16 amino acids. Unmatched junction bases numbered 9, after V lost 6 bases and J lost 1 base. The CDR3 sequence is CASSPITGGTNTEAFF. In DNA form, the CDR3 reads TGTGCCAGCAGCCCTATCACAGGGGGCACGAACACTGAAGCTTTCTTT.

Notes on this clone: The sample contains more than one DNA sequence encoding this CDR3. The gene calls are TRBV6-4 and TRBJ1-1, with unresolved D. The CDR3 covers 13 residues. V lost 6 bases and J 0 bases, leaving 8 bases between the germline ends. Germline CDR1 reads MRHNA; CDR2 reads SNTAGT. CDR3 bases: TGTGCCAGCAGGAGGGAGGTGAACACTGAAGCTTTCTTT. It translates to CASRREVNTEAFF.

This clone is a singleton in its sample. The V and J genes are TRBV5-1 and TRBJ2-5, with a possible D match to TRBD1 (6 bases). This CDR3 is 15 amino acids long. The V gene's germline CDR1 is SGHRS and CDR2 YFSETQ. Trimming cost V 5 bases and J 1 base, with 15 bases left between them. CDR3 loop: CASRPPGHLQETQYF. CDR3 DNA: TGCGCCAGCAGGCCTCCGGGACACCTCCAAGAGACCCAGTACTTC. Full variable domain (missing parts from reference TRBV5-1 and TRBJ2-5): KAGVTQTPRYLIKTRGQQVTLSCSPISGHRSVSWYQQTPGQGLQFLFEYFSETQRNKGNFPGRFSGRQFSNSRSEMNVSTLELGDSALYLCASRPPGHLQETQYFGPGTRLLVL.

The chain uses TRBV7-3 and TRBJ1-2, with 8 bases matching TRBD1. J was trimmed by 5 bases and V by 4 bases; bases with no gene match: 9. Germline lookup yields CDR1 SGHTA and CDR2 FQGTGA. The CDR3 sequence is 15 residues long. The CDR3 here is CASSSTGGLGYGYTF. The CDR3 bases are TGTGCCAGCAGCTCTACAGGGGGATTAGGGTATGGCTACACCTTC.

The CDR3 loop is CAINGYRGSYEQYF. CDR3 DNA sequence: TGTGCCATCAATGGATACAGGGGATCCTACGAGCAGTACTTC. The chain carries TRBV10-3 and TRBJ2-7, with TRBD1 identical over 7 bases. V dropped 7 bases and J dropped 1; count of bases not matched to a gene: 7. The germline gives CDR1 ENHRY, CDR2 SYGVKD. This CDR3 spans 14 amino acids.

The chain joins TRBV28 to TRBJ2-5; TRBD2 matches at 16 bases. The CDR3 consists of 19 residues. The V gene end was trimmed by 4 bases and the J gene end by 4 bases; junction bases not matched to a gene: 12. Germline V gene sequence: CDR1 MDHEN, CDR2 SYDVKM. The CDR3 sequence is CASSSPGTSGGGTIETQYF. The DNA for the CDR3 is TGTGCCAGCAGTTCCCCCGGGACTAGCGGGGGGGGAACTATAGAGACCCAGTACTTC.